The 15 T cell receptor beta chains reported below all come from one sample, sequenced in a study of Ad26.COV2.S vaccination and SARS-CoV-2 variants. Assay used: immunoSEQ multiplex PCR; TCRdb lists only in-frame clones, some missing. The sample contains hundreds of thousands of clones, 70% to 90% of which appear only once. Described treatment: roughly 20 received Ad26.COV2.S at low or high dose, single or two shots; several received placebo; per-sample allocation not given. It was on day 63 after the first vaccine or placebo injection that samples were taken. The sequencing used peripheral blood, collected in a trial of Ad26.COV2.S vaccine versus placebo. Receptors were obtained from a person between 18 and 60 years old who received the Ad26.COV2.S COVID-19 vaccine or a placebo.

V usage is TRBV7-6 and J usage is TRBJ1-2; D is perhaps TRBD1 (5 bases). This CDR3 contains 15 residues. CDR1 is SGHVS, CDR2 FNYEAQ, per germline. Trimming pared 5 bases from V and 3 bases from J, leaving 16 bases between. The CDR3 sequence is CASSHGQGGDYGYTF. The CDR3 DNA is TGTGCCAGCAGCCACGGTCAGGGAGGTGACTATGGCTACACCTTC.

V and J are TRBV6-1 and TRBJ1-2, with 9 bases that match TRBD1. V gave up 0 bases and J gave up 6 bases; unmatched junction bases: 8. The CDR3 runs 16 residues. The germline V gene has CDR1 MNHNS and CDR2 SASEGT. CDR3 DNA sequence: TGTGCCAGCAGTGAAGCGCTCACCGGGACAGGGAATGGCTACACCTTC. This codes for CASSEALTGTGNGYTF.

V usage is TRBV27 and J usage is TRBJ1-1; tentatively, D is TRBD1 (5 bases). Looked up from germline, CDR1 is MNHEY and CDR2 is SMNVEV (reference sequence). The CDR3 sequence is 13 residues long. With 8 bases removed from V and 1 base from J, the gap between germline ends came to 11 bases. The CDR3 spells CASAAGRNTEAFF. CDR3 coding DNA: TGTGCCAGCGCTGCGGGGCGGAACACTGAAGCTTTCTTT.

V gene TRBV14 combines with J gene TRBJ1-3, with D uncertain. CDR1 SGHDN and CDR2 FVKESK come from the germline V gene. This CDR3 spans 16 amino acids. Trimming stripped 4 bases from V and 0 bases from J, with 13 bases between. The CDR3 loop reads CASSRGNRVSGNTIYF. The CDR3 bases are TGTGCCAGCAGCCGGGGTAACCGGGTCTCTGGAAACACCATATATTTT.

This chain uses TRBV10-1 with TRBJ1-1; D is unclear. The germline V and J ends were trimmed by 1 base and 3 bases, with 15 bases remaining between them. Germline values: CDR1 WNHNN, CDR2 SYGVQD (reference sequence). The CDR3 has 16 residues. The CDR3 region has the DNA TGCGCCAGCAGTGAGTATCGTGGGCTCGGGGACACTGAAGCTTTCTTT. Translated, it gives CASSEYRGLGDTEAFF.

V and J are TRBV5-8 and TRBJ2-7; TRBD1 matches at 8 bases. The CDR3 has 13 residues. Looked up from germline, CDR1 is SGHTS and CDR2 is YDEGEE. V trimming: 4 bases; J trimming: 3 bases; junction bases outside the gene matches: 3. Here the CDR3 DNA reads TGTGCCAGCAGCAAGGGGACAGGCTACGAGCAGTACTTC. Its protein is CASSKGTGYEQYF.

This clone was picked up a small number of times. This rearrangement joins TRBV5-5 to TRBJ2-7; D not resolved. Per germline, CDR1 SGHKS and CDR2 YYEKEE (reference sequence). CDR3 length equals 13 residues. V was cut by 9 bases and J by 2 bases, with 15 bases left in between. The CDR3 loop reads CATHSGFAYEQYF. Written as DNA, the CDR3 is TGTGCCACTCATTCTGGATTCGCCTACGAGCAGTACTTC.

The CDR3 nucleotides are TGTGCCAGCAGCTACGACCTAAGCTCCTACAATGAGCAGTTCTTC. This translates into CASSYDLSSYNEQFF. V usage is TRBV7-6 and J usage is TRBJ2-1; D ambiguous. The CDR3 is made up of 15 amino acids. The V gene's germline CDR1 is SGHVS and CDR2 FNYEAQ. V was cut by 4 bases and J by 0 bases, with 10 bases left in between.

The J gene is TRBJ2-7, the V gene TRBV28; 7 nucleotides agree with TRBD1. The germline gives CDR1 MDHEN, CDR2 SYDVKM. V was clipped by 3 bases and J by 0 bases; unmatched bases: 5. The CDR3 consists of 15 residues. The CDR3 DNA is TGTGCCAGCAGTTTTGGGCAGGGGGTCTCCTACGAGCAGTACTTC. It yields the protein CASSFGQGVSYEQYF.

CDR3: CASSQGIWAFF. The CDR3 DNA follows: TGTGCCAGCAGCCAAGGGATCTGGGCTTTCTTT. The chain uses TRBV4-2 and TRBJ1-1; D is undetermined. This CDR3 has 11 amino acids. V was clipped by 1 base and J by 11 bases, with 8 bases between them. Germline V gene sequence: CDR1 LGHNA, CDR2 YNFKEQ.

This clone has just a few counts. The V call is TRBV4-1, the J call TRBJ1-2; D not resolved. CDR3 length: 13 amino acids. V lost 3 bases and J lost 4, with 9 bases in between. The V gene's germline CDR1 is MGHRA and CDR2 YSYEKL. This CDR3 is CASSQVASYGYTF. CDR3 nucleotides: TGCGCCAGCAGCCAGGTGGCTTCCTATGGCTACACCTTC.

This clone was observed a handful of times. This sequence joins TRBV6-4 and TRBJ1-1, with D possibly being TRBD1 (6 bases). V was clipped by 4 bases and J by 2 bases, with 14 bases between them. The CDR3 is made up of 15 amino acids. Germline V gives CDR1 MRHNA, CDR2 SNTAGT. The CDR3 sequence: CASSATTGLNTEAFF. The CDR3 DNA sequence: TGTGCCAGCAGTGCAACGACAGGCCTTAACACTGAAGCTTTCTTT.

The rearrangement links TRBV5-1 to TRBJ2-6; perhaps TRBD2 as D (5 bases). CDR3 length equals 16 residues. The germline CDR1 and CDR2 sequences are SGHRS and YFSETQ. Deletions cut 0 bases from V and 0 bases from J, with 7 bases between. DNA of the CDR3: TGCGCCAGCAGCTTGGCCGGGGACTCTGGGGCCAACGTCCTGACTTTC. It encodes CASSLAGDSGANVLTF.

The V call is TRBV29-1, the J call TRBJ2-7; TRBD1 or TRBD2 may be the D gene (6 bases each). The CDR3 has 12 residues. The V gene lost 5 bases and the J gene lost 5 bases, with 13 bases spanning the gap. CDR1 SQVTM and CDR2 ANQGSEA come from the germline V gene. CDR3 in DNA: TGCAGCGTTACCCCCGGGGGCAACGAGCAGTACTTC. Its translation is CSVTPGGNEQYF.

The rearrangement joins TRBV20-1 to TRBJ1-5; D possibly corresponds to TRBD1 (5 bases). Trimming took off 3 bases at V and 0 bases at J, with 9 bases between the two ends. The CDR3 consists of 14 residues. Germline V gives CDR1 DFQATT, CDR2 SNEGSKA (reference sequence). DNA of the CDR3: TGCAGTGCTAGTAGGGACGTTAGCAATCAGCCCCAGCATTTT. This encodes CSASRDVSNQPQHF.